Shown below are 2 T cell receptor beta chains from a single sample sequenced in a study of T-cell memory formation after mild COVID-19. One entry per CDR3 protein, called by TCRdb with MiXCR from the 5' RACE reads. The sample has 300,000 to 400,000 distinct CDR3 sequences, around 15% seen once; the top ten hold around 24%. Input material: PBMCs or a T cell subset sorted from them (not recorded which). The receptors here all came from a man between 18 and 29 years old who had mild COVID-19 (a few samples of this study predate the infection). Cell type and time point are not known.

This clonotype was seen many times. The rearrangement joins TRBV6-5 to TRBJ2-5, with D perhaps TRBD2 (7 bases). Looked up from germline, CDR1 is MNHEY and CDR2 is SVGAGI. V was trimmed by 5 bases and J by 5 bases, leaving 18 bases between them. The CDR3 is 15 amino acids. This chain's CDR3 is CASSRTGGVVETQYF. The CDR3 bases are TGTGCCAGCAGTCGTACGGGGGGCGTCGTGGAGACCCAGTACTTC.

The rearrangement uses TRBV6-1 and TRBJ2-7; D tentatively reads TRBD1 or TRBD2 (6 bases each). The V gene lost 7 bases and the J gene lost 1 base, with 17 bases spanning the gap. The CDR3 spans 15 residues. Germline assignment: CDR1 MNHNS and CDR2 SASEGT. CDR3 residues: CASNPGAAPSYEQYF. In DNA, the CDR3 is TGTGCCAGCAATCCGGGGGCAGCTCCTTCCTACGAGCAGTACTTC.